A selection of T cell receptor beta chains follows, all from one sample in a study of T cell clones after liver transplantation. Produced via immunoSEQ multiplex PCR; TCRdb's table is partial and in-frame only. The repertoire holds 7,500 to 10,000 clones, with about 78% as singletons. Source: CD8+ T cells from blood, taken at the 22-month timepoint. Source of these receptors: a human patient who received a liver transplant. Part of the T cell pool may stem from the graft donor. Each CDR3 is given without its conserved first and last residue. Size values are once, few and many counts, or a class for expanded clones, and some rows have none.

J gene,V gene,CDR3 length,clone size,CDR3 protein
TRBJ2-1,TRBV6-5,11,.,ASRWTGGVEQF
TRBJ2-5,TRBV25-1,10,few,ASSEWGETQY
TRBJ2-3,TRBV18,14,once,ASSPPEGLPEDTQY
TRBJ2-2,TRBV6-5,13,once,ASSTTGGETGELF
TRBJ1-1,TRBV5-1,11,few,ASSLELGTEAF
TRBJ1-1,TRBV6-1,12,.,ASSEGSGATEAF
TRBJ2-5,TRBV9,13,.,ASSVGTGHQETQY
TRBJ2-2,TRBV28,15,few,ASSLDTAGVYTGELF
TRBJ1-4,TRBV27,14,.,ASRRTEGAIWEKLF
TRBJ2-6,TRBV20-1,9,.,SARWANVLT
TRBJ2-2,TRBV29-1,10,.,SVLLDTGELF
TRBJ1-1,TRBV7-8,12,medium-sized,ASSADESNTEAF
TRBJ1-2,TRBV28,12,medium-sized,ASSPGTTNYGYT
TRBJ2-7,TRBV2,11,.,ASSIHYSYEQY
TRBJ2-7,TRBV27,11,.,ASRLTGAYEQY
TRBJ2-3,TRBV13,14,.,ASSARGGPDTDTQY
TRBJ2-7,TRBV28,13,.,ASSLFGPGSYEQY
TRBJ2-7,TRBV5-1,10,.,ASSLGVYEQY
TRBJ1-1,TRBV15,13,.,ATSRADRMNTEAF
TRBJ2-2,TRBV2,12,.,ASSELKNTGELF
TRBJ1-1,TRBV5-4,12,few,ASSLAAGRKVAF
TRBJ2-7,TRBV7-6,13,.,ASSQAGDGTYEQY
TRBJ2-7,TRBV9,14,.,ASSPSGQGLSYEQY